The rows below give T cell receptor beta chains drawn from one sample of a study of PD-1 blockade in classical Hodgkin lymphoma. Repertoires were generated with immunoSEQ multiplex PCR, while TCRdb's copy carries only in-frame clones and drops some. This table holds around 46,000 clones, around three quarters found once. The sequenced sample was peripheral blood mononuclear cells (PBMCs), obtained before the second cycle of nivolumab. All receptors come from a human donor with classical Hodgkin lymphoma. CDR3s include the opening cysteine and the closing phenylalanine or tryptophan. The D gene is left open where the match is weak. Some rows have no size entry. The others give once, few or many, or a class for an expanded clone.

>18|-|TRBV19|TRBJ2-2|once
TGTGCCAGTAGGTATCAGAGAGGGATCCCTTTGAACACCGGGGAGCTGTTTTTT
CASRYQRGIPLNTGELFF
>13|-|TRBV7-3|TRBJ1-1|-
TGTGCCAGCAGCTTTCAGGGCCCCACTGAAGCTTTCTTT
CASSFQGPTEAFF
>15|-|TRBV2|TRBJ1-1|-
TGTGCCAGCAGTGAAGTTAGGGTTCTGAACACTGAAGCTTTCTTT
CASSEVRVLNTEAFF
>14|-|TRBV7-3|TRBJ2-1|-
TGTGCCAGCAGCTTAAACGGTGGGGGCGATGAGCAGTTCTTC
CASSLNGGGDEQFF
>13|-|TRBV11-3|TRBJ1-4|-
TGTGCCAGCAGCTCGGGGACGGACGAAAAACTGTTTTTT
CASSSGTDEKLFF
>12|-|TRBV6-5|TRBJ2-5|few
TGTGCCAGCCGGCCGGAACAAGAGACCCAGTACTTC
CASRPEQETQYF
>13|TRBD1|TRBV27|TRBJ2-5|once
TGTGCCAGCAGTTCGGGACAGGGGGGGACCCAGTACTTC
CASSSGQGGTQYF
>17|-|TRBV5-1|TRBJ2-3|-
TGCGCCAGCAGCATCGGACTCGGGGGGCCGGGGGCAGATACGCAGTATTTT
CASSIGLGGPGADTQYF
>20|-|TRBV30|TRBJ2-1|once
TGTGCCTGGAGTGCACCGTTACTAGTGGGGGGGCCTGACTCCTACAATGAGCAGTTCTTC
CAWSAPLLVGGPDSYNEQFF
>16|-|TRBV21-1|TRBJ1-1|-
TGTGCCAGCAGCAAAGGGCAGGGAGGCGGGGGCACTGAAGCTTTCTTT
CASSKGQGGGGTEAFF
>14|-|TRBV19|TRBJ2-1|once
TGTGCCAGTACTGCCCGGGTCCAATACAATGAGCAGTTCTTC
CASTARVQYNEQFF
>14|-|TRBV7-3|TRBJ2-4|few
TGTGCCAGCAGCGCCGGCCCGGGGGTTGACATTCAGTACTTC
CASSAGPGVDIQYF
>17|TRBD2|TRBV7-8|TRBJ2-3|medium-sized
TGTGCCAGCAGCTTAGCGTTGGGGACTAGAGGAACAGATACGCAGTATTTT
CASSLALGTRGTDTQYF
>19|TRBD1|TRBV18|TRBJ2-7|once
TGTGCCAGCTCACCCCTTCCGGGACAGGGGCTTTTAGAGAGCTACGAGCAGTACTTC
CASSPLPGQGLLESYEQYF
>17|-|TRBV4-3|TRBJ2-2|-
TGCGCCAGCAGCCAAGATGGGGCGGAAAGGAACACCGGGGAGCTGTTTTTT
CASSQDGAERNTGELFF
>15|-|TRBV5-6|TRBJ2-5|-
TGTGCCAGCAGCGGGGGGGCGCAGCTGCAAGAGACCCAGTACTTC
CASSGGAQLQETQYF
>11|-|TRBV6-7|TRBJ1-4|-
TGTGCCAGCAGCTACGTCTCTAAACTGTTTTTT
CASSYVSKLFF
>18|-|TRBV21-1|TRBJ1-1|-
TGTGCCAGCACCCGATTATACAGGACAGGGGGGATTTACACTGAAGCTTTCTTT
CASTRLYRTGGIYTEAFF
>15|-|TRBV29-1|TRBJ1-2|-
TGCAGCGTTGTCCCCCCAGGGGCTATAAACTATGGCTACACCTTC
CSVVPPGAINYGYTF
>14|-|TRBV7-2|TRBJ2-7|-
TGTGCCAGCAGCTTAGTGGGAAGCTCCTACGAGCAGTACTTC
CASSLVGSSYEQYF